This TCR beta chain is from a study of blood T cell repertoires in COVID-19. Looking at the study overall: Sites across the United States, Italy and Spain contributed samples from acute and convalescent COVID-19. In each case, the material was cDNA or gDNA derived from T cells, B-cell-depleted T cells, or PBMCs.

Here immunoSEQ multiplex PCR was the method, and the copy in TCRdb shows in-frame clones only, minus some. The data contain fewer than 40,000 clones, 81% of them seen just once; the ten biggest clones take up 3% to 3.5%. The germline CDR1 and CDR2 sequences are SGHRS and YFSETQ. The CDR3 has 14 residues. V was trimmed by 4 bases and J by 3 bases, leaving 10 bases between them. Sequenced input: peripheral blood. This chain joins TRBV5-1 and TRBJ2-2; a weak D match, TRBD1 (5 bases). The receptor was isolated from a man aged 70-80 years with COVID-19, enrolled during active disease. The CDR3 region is CASSPRQYTGELFF. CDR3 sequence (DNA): TGCGCCAGCAGCCCGCGACAGTACACCGGGGAGCTGTTTTTT. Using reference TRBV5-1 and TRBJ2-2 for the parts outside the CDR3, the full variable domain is KAGVTQTPRYLIKTRGQQVTLSCSPISGHRSVSWYQQTPGQGLQFLFEYFSETQRNKGNFPGRFSGRQFSNSRSEMNVSTLELGDSALYLCASSPRQYTGELFFGEGSRLTVL.